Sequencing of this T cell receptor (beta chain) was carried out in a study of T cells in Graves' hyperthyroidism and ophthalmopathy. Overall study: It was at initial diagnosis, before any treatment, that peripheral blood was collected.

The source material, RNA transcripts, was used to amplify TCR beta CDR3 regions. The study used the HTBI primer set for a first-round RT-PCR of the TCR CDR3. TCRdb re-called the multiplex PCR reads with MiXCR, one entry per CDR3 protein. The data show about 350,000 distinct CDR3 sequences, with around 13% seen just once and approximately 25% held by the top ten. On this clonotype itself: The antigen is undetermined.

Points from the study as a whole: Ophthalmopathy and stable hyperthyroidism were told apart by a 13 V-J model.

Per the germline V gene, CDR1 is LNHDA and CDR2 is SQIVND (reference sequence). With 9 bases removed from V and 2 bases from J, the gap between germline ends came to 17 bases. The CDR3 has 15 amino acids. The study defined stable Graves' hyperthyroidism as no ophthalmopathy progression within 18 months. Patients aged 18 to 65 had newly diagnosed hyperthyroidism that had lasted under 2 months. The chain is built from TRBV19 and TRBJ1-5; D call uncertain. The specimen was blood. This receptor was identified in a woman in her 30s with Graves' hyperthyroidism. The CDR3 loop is CASNPSPEGNQPQHF. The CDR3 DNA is TGTGCCAGCAACCCTTCTCCAGAAGGCAATCAGCCCCAGCATTTT.